Below are 29 T cell receptor beta chains sequenced from a single sample in a study of somatic mutations in cytotoxic T cells in rheumatoid arthritis. Profiling relied on immunoSEQ multiplex PCR, and the TCRdb table lists in-frame clones only, not all of them. The table includes just over 20,000 clones, around 83% detected once. Sequencing used CD8+ T cells sorted from blood. The receptors were sampled from an adult with rheumatoid arthritis.

This clone was observed a single time. The J gene is TRBJ2-3, the V gene TRBV7-9; TRBD2 matches at 11 bases. Germline V gives CDR1 SEHNR, CDR2 FQNEAQ (reference sequence). The CDR3 spans 16 residues. The ends lost 2 bases at V and 1 base at J; junction bases unmatched: 2. The DNA for the CDR3 is TGTGCCAGCAGCTTAATTAGCGGGGGGGGCACAGATACGCAGTATTTT. This translates into CASSLISGGGTDTQYF.

CDR3 sequence (DNA): TGTGCCACCAGCAGAGATCGTAGGGGAACTGAAGCTTTCTTT. Translating it yields CATSRDRRGTEAFF. J is TRBJ1-1 and V is TRBV15, with a weak D call TRBD1 (5 bases). V was pared by 0 bases and J by 5 bases, with 10 bases between. The germline V gene encodes CDR1 LNHNV and CDR2 YYDKDF (reference sequence). The length of the CDR3 is 14 residues.

This clone was seen a single time. The chain combines TRBV9 with TRBJ1-1; D perhaps matches TRBD1 (5 bases). From germline, CDR1 is SGDLS and CDR2 YYNGEE. The length of the CDR3 is 17 residues. Trimming left V 0 bases short and J 5 bases short, with 20 bases between. This CDR3 is CASSVAGGTPRRTEAFF. CDR3 nucleotides: TGTGCCAGCAGCGTAGCGGGGGGGACCCCCAGGAGGACTGAAGCTTTCTTT.

In its sample, this clone was seen once. The V gene is TRBV6-5, the J gene TRBJ1-4; the D gene is possibly TRBD1 (6 bases). V dropped 8 bases and J dropped 10 bases, with 14 bases sitting between them. Germline lookup yields CDR1 MNHEY and CDR2 SVGAGI. This CDR3 spans 12 amino acids. CDR3 nucleotides: TGTGCCAGCGGGTCAGGGGACGGAAAACTGTTTTTT. It specifies CASGSGDGKLFF.

The rearrangement links TRBV5-4 to TRBJ2-7; D might be TRBD1 (7 bases). The length of the CDR3 is 14 residues. V was cut by 0 bases and J by 12 bases, with 19 bases left in between. The germline V gene has CDR1 SGHNT and CDR2 YYREEE (reference sequence). CDR3 protein: CASSLVAGGRGVYV. CDR3 DNA sequence: TGTGCCAGCAGCTTGGTGGCAGGGGGTAGGGGGGTGTACGTC.

This clone was picked up one time. The gene calls are TRBV7-2 and TRBJ1-5; D unclear. The CDR3 has 14 residues. Germline assignment: CDR1 SGHTA and CDR2 FQGNSA. The V gene lost 5 bases and the J gene lost 6 bases, with 14 bases spanning the gap. CDR3 loop: CASSTELLGQPQHF. For the CDR3, the DNA is TGTGCCAGCAGCACAGAATTATTAGGTCAGCCCCAGCATTTT.

The rearrangement joins TRBV28 to TRBJ1-6; D remains unclear. Trimming pared 7 bases from V and 0 bases from J, leaving 16 bases between. Germline loops: CDR1 MDHEN, CDR2 SYDVKM. This CDR3 spans 17 amino acids. This CDR3 is CASNISGQSSYNSPLHF. CDR3 coding DNA: TGTGCCAGCAACATCTCGGGCCAAAGCTCCTATAATTCACCCCTCCACTTT.

This clone was detected a few times. The rearrangement links TRBV11-2 to TRBJ2-7, with a weak D call TRBD2 (6 bases). This CDR3 has 12 residues. The germline V gene encodes CDR1 SGHAT and CDR2 FQNNGV. CDR3 protein: CAVAESSYEQYF. In DNA form, the CDR3 reads TGTGCAGTAGCGGAGAGCTCCTACGAGCAGTACTTC.

The V and J genes are TRBV7-9 and TRBJ1-2; 7 bases fit TRBD1. The germline V gene has CDR1 SEHNR and CDR2 FQNEAQ (reference sequence). There are 14 residues in the CDR3. The J segment lost 2 bases and the V segment lost 4 bases, leaving 4 bases of the junction unmatched. In DNA form, the CDR3 reads TGTGCCAGCAGCTGGACAGGAACAAACTATGGCTACACCTTC. Translated: CASSWTGTNYGYTF.

About this clone: Mismatch with germline at one junction end may stem from a read error. This sequence joins TRBV5-1 and TRBJ1-6; TRBD1 agrees at 8 bases. The germline CDR1 and CDR2 sequences are SGHRS and YFSETQ. CDR3 size: 17 residues. This CDR3 reads CASSLGSRDRYNSPLHF. CDR3 DNA: TGCGCCAGCAGTTTGGGTTCCCGGGACAGGTATAATTCACCCCTCCACTTT.

This sequence joins TRBV5-8 and TRBJ1-1; D call uncertain. Germline V lookup: CDR1 SGHTS, CDR2 YDEGEE. This CDR3 is 14 amino acids long. V was clipped by 0 bases and J by 8 bases, with 14 bases between them. The CDR3 DNA is TGTGCCAGCAGCTTGGTTGACGGCATCAGGGAAGCTTTCTTT. Protein product: CASSLVDGIREAFF.

The chain combines TRBV7-9 with TRBJ2-5; D not certain. The CDR3 loop spans 14 amino acids. V lost 1 base, J lost 2 bases, and 8 bases lay in between. Germline CDR1 SEHNR, CDR2 FQNEAQ (reference sequence). DNA for the CDR3: TGTGCCAGCAGCTTAGGCGGCAGACAAGAGACCCAGTACTTC. The encoded protein is CASSLGGRQETQYF.

V usage is TRBV9 and J usage is TRBJ1-2, with D perhaps TRBD1 (6 bases). Germline loops: CDR1 SGDLS, CDR2 YYNGEE. This CDR3 contains 15 residues. V lost 0 bases, J lost 1 base, and 10 bases lay in between. In DNA form, the CDR3 reads TGTGCCAGCAGCGTAGATCCAGGGGATAACTATGGCTACACCTTC. This gives the protein CASSVDPGDNYGYTF.

In DNA, the CDR3 is TGTGCCATCAGTGAGCCGAACTCCGGGACAGAGAATTCACCCCTCCACTTT. It yields the protein CAISEPNSGTENSPLHF. V gene TRBV10-3 combines with J gene TRBJ1-6; TRBD1 agrees at 7 bases. This CDR3 spans 17 amino acids. CDR1 ENHRY and CDR2 SYGVKD come from the germline V gene. V gave up 2 bases and J gave up 7 bases; unmatched junction bases: 11.

A few counts support this clone. The rearrangement joins TRBV4-1 to TRBJ1-5; 9 bases are shared with TRBD1. The V gene's germline CDR1 is MGHRA and CDR2 YSYEKL. The CDR3 totals 15 residues. Trimming took 0 bases from V and 13 from J; bases not matched to a gene: 10. CDR3 in DNA: TGCGCCAGCAGCCAAGAGATGACAGGGGGTCGGGGGCAGCATTTT. This codes for CASSQEMTGGRGQHF.

CDR3 nucleotide sequence: TGTGCCAGCAGCTCGGGACTAGCCAAAAACATTCAGTACTTC. It specifies CASSSGLAKNIQYF. The genes are TRBV11-2 and TRBJ2-4; a weak D match, TRBD2 (6 bases). V gave up 4 bases and J gave up 0 bases, with 7 bases separating them. In germline, CDR1 is SGHAT, CDR2 FQNNGV. CDR3 size: 14 residues.

This sequence joins TRBV19 and TRBJ2-2, with TRBD1 as a possible D gene (6 bases). This CDR3 contains 14 residues. Germline lookup yields CDR1 LNHDA and CDR2 SQIVND (reference sequence). As DNA, the CDR3 is TGTGCAACAAAAGGGGCAGGGGACACCGGGGAGCTGTTTTTT. Amino acids: CATKGAGDTGELFF.

The chain's CDR3 is CASDWGENTEAFF. DNA for the CDR3: TGTGCCAGCGATTGGGGGGAAAACACTGAAGCTTTCTTT. This chain links TRBV13 with TRBJ1-1; D is possibly TRBD1 (5 bases). V was trimmed by 8 bases and J by 2 bases, leaving 12 bases between them. From germline, CDR1 is PRHDT and CDR2 FYEKMQ (reference sequence). This CDR3 is built from 13 residues. The variable domain in full, completed from reference TRBV13 and TRBJ1-1, reads AAGVIQSPRHLIKEKRETATLKCYPIPRHDTVYWYQQGPGQDPQFLISFYEKMQSDKGSIPDRFSAQQFSDYHSELNMSSLELGDSALYFCASDWGENTEAFFGQGTRLTVV.

J is TRBJ1-3 and V is TRBV2; D gene unclear. The V end lost 5 bases, the J end lost 3 bases, and 11 bases lay between the germline ends. Germline values: CDR1 SNHLY, CDR2 FYNNEI. The CDR3 is made up of 14 amino acids. The CDR3 DNA reads TGTGCCAGCAGTACGAACCTCGATGGAAACACCATATATTTT. Amino acids: CASSTNLDGNTIYF.

The chain carries TRBV9 and TRBJ2-7; D may be TRBD2 (6 bases). This CDR3 spans 14 amino acids. Trimming cost V 3 bases and J 4 bases, with 14 bases left between them. The V gene's germline CDR1 is SGDLS and CDR2 YYNGEE. This chain's CDR3 is CASSGSLGTYEQYF. The CDR3 DNA reads TGTGCCAGCAGCGGAAGTCTCGGGACTTACGAGCAGTACTTC.

The V call is TRBV25-1, the J call TRBJ2-7; 8 bases agree with TRBD2. Germline V lookup: CDR1 MGHDK, CDR2 SYGVNS. The CDR3 runs 17 residues. The trim removed 4 bases at V and 0 bases at J, leaving 11 bases unmatched. DNA for the CDR3: TGTGCCAGCAGTGGTTACTTCACCGGGACTAGCTCCTACGAGCAGTACTTC. This sequence encodes CASSGYFTGTSSYEQYF.

This clone was seen once. The chain joins TRBV2 to TRBJ2-5; D unclear. V lost 8 bases, J lost 0 bases, and 13 bases lay in between. Looked up from germline, CDR1 is SNHLY and CDR2 is FYNNEI. The CDR3 sequence is 14 residues long. CDR3 DNA sequence: TGTGCCAGCCCACTTTACTTGGACCAAGAGACCCAGTACTTC. It is translated as CASPLYLDQETQYF.

The V call is TRBV19, the J call TRBJ2-7; 8 bases line up with TRBD2. The germline V gene has CDR1 LNHDA and CDR2 SQIVND (reference sequence). The CDR3 loop spans 15 amino acids. Trimming removed 1 base from V and 3 bases from J; junction bases left unmatched: 5. The CDR3 nucleotides are TGTGCCAGTAGTATAGTTGGTAGCGGGATCTACGAGCAGTACTTC. This translates into CASSIVGSGIYEQYF.

This clone has just one count. J is TRBJ1-1 and V is TRBV5-8; D is unresolved. The length of the CDR3 is 12 residues. Trimming removed 5 bases from V and 1 base from J, with 6 bases in between. Germline V gene data show CDR1 as SGHTS and CDR2 as YDEGEE. The CDR3, as DNA: TGTGCCAGCAGTGCCTGGAACACTGAAGCTTTCTTT. Protein product: CASSAWNTEAFF.

The chain has TRBV7-9 and TRBJ2-1; weak D call: TRBD1 (5 bases). V was cut by 4 bases and J by 8 bases, with 18 bases left in between. Germline V gene sequence: CDR1 SEHNR, CDR2 FQNEAQ (reference sequence). CDR3 length equals 15 residues. The CDR3 nucleotides read TGTGCCAGCAGCTACCCAGACAGTGGCTTGTATGAGCAGTTCTTC. It encodes CASSYPDSGLYEQFF.

This chain links TRBV10-1 with TRBJ2-6; 7 bases line up with TRBD2. The CDR3 covers 21 residues. V lost 8 bases and J lost 0; bases outside the gene matches: 22. CDR1 is WNHNN and CDR2 is SYGVQD in the germline V gene (reference sequence). For the CDR3, the DNA is TGCGCCAGCGGGAGGGGCAGGGCCTTCCTGGTGGCTCTCTCTGGGGCCAACGTCCTGACTTTC. Its translation is CASGRGRAFLVALSGANVLTF.

V usage is TRBV7-8 and J usage is TRBJ2-7; TRBD2 might be the D (6 bases). Trimming cost V 1 base and J 4 bases, with 17 bases left between them. Per germline, CDR1 SGHVS and CDR2 FQNEAQ. This CDR3 is built from 16 residues. CDR3 in amino acids: CASSLVVTGRRYEQYF. DNA of the CDR3: TGTGCCAGCAGCTTAGTCGTCACGGGGAGGAGATACGAGCAGTACTTC.

V is TRBV7-9 and J is TRBJ1-1; D is perhaps TRBD1 (5 bases). V gave up 6 bases and J gave up 1 base, with 18 bases separating them. Germline V gene lookup returns CDR1 SEHNR and CDR2 FQNEAQ (reference sequence). The CDR3 consists of 16 residues. CDR3 residues: CASRLPYRLQNTEAFF. The CDR3 nucleotides are TGTGCCAGCAGACTCCCCTACAGGTTACAGAACACTGAAGCTTTCTTT.

V usage is TRBV28 and J usage is TRBJ2-1; 9 bases are shared with TRBD2. After removal of 3 bases from V and 9 bases from J, the junction contained 12 bases not matched to a gene. CDR1 and CDR2 from the germline V gene are MDHEN and SYDVKM. This CDR3 comprises 16 residues. CDR3 sequence (DNA): TGTGCCAGCAGTTTTTGGGCCGTTAGCGGGAGTAGTGAGCAGTTCTTC. The encoded protein is CASSFWAVSGSSEQFF.